This entry lists 27 T cell receptor beta chains sequenced from one sample in a study of persistence of HIV-infected CD4 T cells. The stimulus was an HIV-1 Gag 15-mer peptide pool, 0.85 to 1 ug/peptide/mL. Sorted nonresponding memory CD4+ T cells were CD40L-negative, CD69-negative, CD45RO-high. The libraries were made with immunoSEQ version 4 in survey mode. Generated by immunoSEQ multiplex PCR, the TCRdb table keeps only in-frame clones and is missing some. The sample carries about 40,000 clones, around three quarters recorded once. Their recognized antigens are unknown. This specimen was CD4+ T cells sorted from PBMCs after roughly 17-hour stimulation, taken from a patient who received antiretroviral therapy. The receptors shown here come from an adult man with HIV who was CMV-seropositive.

V is TRBV25-1 and J is TRBJ2-1; 7 bases map to TRBD2. The CDR3 extends over 12 amino acids. J gave up 9 bases and V 8 bases, and 7 bases lay outside the gene matches. Germline V gives CDR1 MGHDK, CDR2 SYGVNS. Here the CDR3 reads CASGRGTGEQFF. The DNA for the CDR3 is TGTGCCAGCGGGCGGGGGACGGGTGAGCAGTTCTTC.

This chain uses TRBV9 with TRBJ2-5; D is possibly TRBD2 (6 bases). Trimming took 1 base from V and 4 from J, leaving 20 bases between them. The CDR3 consists of 17 residues. Per the germline V gene, CDR1 is SGDLS and CDR2 is YYNGEE. CDR3 sequence reads: CASSVSPGKPGGETQYF. In DNA form, the CDR3 reads TGTGCCAGCAGCGTAAGCCCCGGAAAGCCCGGGGGAGAGACCCAGTACTTC.

The rearrangement uses TRBV19 and TRBJ1-5; 11 bases map to TRBD1. Trimming took 2 bases from V and 1 from J; bases not matched to a gene: 4. The CDR3 has 17 amino acids. CDR1 is LNHDA, CDR2 SQIVND, per germline (reference sequence). CDR3 nucleotide sequence: TGTGCCAGTAGTATATGGGGGACAGGGGGGAGCAATCAGCCCCAGCATTTT. This gives the protein CASSIWGTGGSNQPQHF. The whole variable domain, remainder taken from reference TRBV19 and TRBJ1-5, is DGGITQSPKYLFRKEGQNVTLSCEQNLNHDAMYWYRQDPGQGLRLIYYSQIVNDFQKGDIAEGYSVSREKKESFPLTVTSAQKNPTAFYLCASSIWGTGGSNQPQHFGDGTRLSIL.

The chain links TRBV7-9 to TRBJ1-2; D not certain. CDR1 and CDR2 (germline): SEHNR, FQNEAQ (reference sequence). The CDR3 spans 13 residues. Deletions cut 1 base from V and 4 bases from J, with 7 bases between. The CDR3 DNA is TGTGCCAGCAGCTTAGGTAGAACCTATGGCTACACCTTC. As protein: CASSLGRTYGYTF. The variable domain in full, completed from reference TRBV7-9 and TRBJ1-2, reads DTGVSQNPRHKITKRGQNVTFRCDPISEHNRLYWYRQTLGQGPEFLTYFQNEAQLEKSRLLSDRFSAERPKGSFSTLEIQRTEQGDSAMYLCASSLGRTYGYTFGSGTRLTVV.

The CDR3 is CAWSTAGNYGYTF. The CDR3 DNA sequence: TGTGCCTGGAGTACGGCAGGGAACTATGGCTACACCTTC. The chain couples TRBV30 to TRBJ1-2; maybe TRBD1 (5 bases). Trimming stripped 2 bases from V and 2 bases from J, with 9 bases between. CDR1 and CDR2 from the germline V gene are GTSNPN and SVGIG (reference sequence). This CDR3 has 13 amino acids.

CDR3 amino acids: CASSSGGLAGSNEQYF. The CDR3 coding sequence is TGTGCCAGTAGCTCGGGGGGGCTAGCGGGATCTAACGAGCAGTACTTC. This rearrangement joins TRBV19 to TRBJ2-7; 9 bases map to TRBD2. V trimming: 6 bases; J trimming: 5 bases; junction bases outside the gene matches: 14. This CDR3 has 16 amino acids. CDR1 and CDR2 (germline): LNHDA, SQIVND (reference sequence).

The rearrangement joins TRBV7-2 to TRBJ1-2; 8 positions agree with TRBD1. This CDR3 spans 13 amino acids. Losses at the gene ends were 5 bases for V and 6 bases for J; bases not matched to a gene: 5. From germline, CDR1 is SGHTA and CDR2 FQGNSA. The CDR3, as DNA: TGTGCCAGCAGCGACCGACAGGGGCATGGCTACACCTTC. Protein: CASSDRQGHGYTF.

The chain combines TRBV6-4 with TRBJ2-1; maybe TRBD2 (7 bases). Germline assignment: CDR1 MRHNA and CDR2 SNTAGT. V shed 4 bases and J shed 10 bases, with 17 bases lying between them. This CDR3 is 14 amino acids long. For the CDR3, the DNA is TGTGCCAGCAGTGGCCAGCGGGGAACAGGGGAGCAGTTCTTC. This translates into CASSGQRGTGEQFF.

This chain links TRBV12-3 or TRBV12-4 with TRBJ1-4; D uncertain. This CDR3 is built from 11 residues. Trimming removed 6 bases at V and 6 bases at J, with 5 bases between. The CDR3 here is CASSQDEKLFF. As DNA, the CDR3 is TGTGCCAGCAGCCAGGATGAAAAACTGTTTTTT.

The chain is built from TRBV6-1 and TRBJ2-3; 7 nucleotides agree with TRBD1. From germline, CDR1 is MNHNS and CDR2 SASEGT. V dropped 3 bases and J dropped 5; count of bases not matched to a gene: 8. CDR3 size: 15 residues. CDR3 amino acids: CASSELGGRGDTQYF. The CDR3 region has the DNA TGTGCCAGCAGTGAGTTAGGGGGCAGGGGAGATACGCAGTATTTT.

This chain joins TRBV15 and TRBJ2-1, with 7 bases fitting TRBD2. V gave up 3 bases and J gave up 10 bases; unmatched junction bases: 12. CDR1 and CDR2 from the germline V gene are LNHNV and YYDKDF (reference sequence). The CDR3 consists of 15 residues. This chain's CDR3 is CATSSPIGGGREQFF. CDR3 coding DNA: TGTGCCACCAGCAGCCCGATCGGGGGAGGGCGCGAGCAGTTCTTC.

The rearrangement uses TRBV11-3 and TRBJ2-6, with D possibly TRBD1 on 5 matching bases. The CDR3 runs 15 residues. Germline CDR1 and CDR2: SGHNT and YENEEA. Trimming took off 4 bases at V and 2 bases at J, with 9 bases between the two ends. The CDR3 nucleotides are TGTGCCAGCAGCTCCCAGGGCGCTGGGGCCAACGTCCTGACTTTC. This encodes CASSSQGAGANVLTF.

By sample share, this clone is medium-sized. The chain combines TRBV11-1 with TRBJ2-2; D may match TRBD1 or TRBD2 (5 bases each). With 7 bases removed from V and 4 bases from J, the gap between germline ends came to 16 bases. Germline V gene data show CDR1 as SGHAT and CDR2 as FQDESV (reference sequence). The CDR3 covers 15 residues. The CDR3 here is CASKRTSQVTGELFF. The DNA of the CDR3 is TGTGCCAGCAAGAGGACTTCACAGGTCACCGGGGAGCTGTTTTTT.

The V call is TRBV3-1 (or the pseudogene TRBV3-2), the J call TRBJ1-1; a possible D gene is TRBD1 (6 bases). Germline V gene sequence: CDR1 LGHDT, CDR2 YNNKEL (reference sequence). The CDR3 is made up of 12 amino acids. Trimming shortened V by 0 bases and J by 7 bases, and 6 bases separated the two germline ends. CDR3 bases: TGTGCCAGCAGCCAAGAGGACAGTGAAGCTTTCTTT. It yields the protein CASSQEDSEAFF.

This clone was seen once. V is TRBV7-9 and J is TRBJ2-7, with 7 bases aligning to TRBD2. The V gene's germline CDR1 is SEHNR and CDR2 FQNEAQ (reference sequence). Trimming at V came to 6 bases and at J to 6 bases, leaving 11 bases not matched to a gene. This CDR3 comprises 14 residues. The DNA of the CDR3 is TGTGCCAGCAGAGAAAGGGAGGGCCTGGCCGAGCAGTACTTC. This encodes CASREREGLAEQYF.

The chain combines TRBV6-5 with TRBJ2-3; no firm D call. This CDR3 has 12 amino acids. Germline V gene data show CDR1 as MNHEY and CDR2 as SVGAGI. Trimming pared 6 bases from V and 2 bases from J, leaving 6 bases between. The CDR3 loop reads CASSRTTDTQYF. The CDR3 nucleotides are TGTGCCAGCAGCAGGACCACAGATACGCAGTATTTT.

The chain recombines TRBV19 with TRBJ2-2; TRBD2 matches 10 bases. V shed 0 bases and J 5 bases; nucleotides not matched to a gene: 3. The CDR3 covers 16 residues. In germline, CDR1 is LNHDA, CDR2 SQIVND (reference sequence). This CDR3 is CASSIEASGGTGELFF. CDR3 DNA: TGTGCCAGTAGTATAGAGGCTAGCGGGGGAACCGGGGAGCTGTTTTTT.

The chain recombines TRBV28 with TRBJ2-5; 8 bases are a match to TRBD2. J gave up 5 bases and V 4 bases, and 15 bases lay outside the gene matches. Germline-derived CDR1 and CDR2 are MDHEN and SYDVKM. The CDR3 length is 17 residues. The CDR3 is CASSSPSGRAGSETQYF. In DNA form, the CDR3 reads TGTGCCAGCAGTTCCCCTTCCGGGAGGGCCGGGTCGGAGACCCAGTACTTC.

The rearrangement links TRBV14 to TRBJ2-1, with 8 bases aligning to TRBD1. Trimming cost V 1 base and J 13 bases; bases outside gene matches: 6. This CDR3 spans 13 amino acids. CDR1 is SGHDN, CDR2 FVKESK, per germline. Here the CDR3 DNA reads TGTGCCAGCAGCCAAGTCCTACAGGGGGACCAGTTCTTC. Residues: CASSQVLQGDQFF.

The chain joins TRBV11-3 to TRBJ2-3; TRBD2 matches at 16 bases. J gave up 4 bases and V 3 bases, and 4 bases lay outside the gene matches. The CDR3 runs to 17 residues. Germline V gene lookup returns CDR1 SGHNT and CDR2 YENEEA. Here the CDR3 reads CASSLGLAGGPADTQYF. The DNA of the CDR3 is TGTGCCAGCAGCTTGGGACTAGCGGGAGGGCCCGCAGATACGCAGTATTTT.

The rearrangement joins TRBV10-3 to TRBJ1-6; no definite D call. Germline-derived CDR1 and CDR2 are ENHRY and SYGVKD. Trimming removed 0 bases at V and 6 bases at J, with 0 bases between. The CDR3 extends over 12 amino acids. The CDR3 bases are TGTGCCATCAGTGAGTCTAATTCACCCCTCCACTTT. Amino acids: CAISESNSPLHF.

The chain uses TRBV7-2 and TRBJ2-7; 7 bases align to TRBD2. Germline assignment: CDR1 SGHTA and CDR2 FQGNSA. There are 17 residues in the CDR3. Unmatched junction bases numbered 24, after V lost 6 bases and J lost 10 bases. The CDR3, as DNA: TGTGCCAGCAGTCGGGAGAGAGCGGGACGCCGGGTGGGGGAACAGTACTTC. Its protein product is CASSRERAGRRVGEQYF.

The J gene is TRBJ1-2, the V gene TRBV5-1; the D is unclear. CDR3 length equals 15 residues. V lost 0 bases to trimming and J lost 7 bases, with 16 bases between them. From germline, CDR1 is SGHRS and CDR2 YFSETQ. For the CDR3, the DNA is TGCGCCAGCAGCTTGGACGGCCGACTCACGGGTGGCTACACCTTC. Translated, it gives CASSLDGRLTGGYTF.

This chain uses TRBV4-1 with TRBJ1-2; perhaps TRBD1 as D (6 bases). Germline CDR1 reads MGHRA; CDR2 reads YSYEKL. This CDR3 spans 14 amino acids. Trimming cost V 0 bases and J 4 bases, with 9 bases left between them. The CDR3 reads CASSQDQGSYGYTF. CDR3 in DNA: TGCGCCAGCAGCCAAGATCAGGGGTCCTATGGCTACACCTTC.

The chain joins TRBV19 to TRBJ1-5; 10 bases are a match to TRBD1. The CDR3 runs 15 residues. Trimming took 6 bases from V and 3 from J; bases not matched to a gene: 5. The germline gives CDR1 LNHDA, CDR2 SQIVND (reference sequence). Here the CDR3 reads CASSEGQGPNQPQHF. CDR3 nucleotide sequence: TGTGCCAGTAGCGAGGGACAGGGGCCCAATCAGCCCCAGCATTTT.

This clone appeared once. The V gene is TRBV7-2, the J gene TRBJ1-6; tentative D call: TRBD1 (6 bases). The CDR3 has 15 amino acids. Trimming pared 5 bases from V and 6 bases from J, leaving 14 bases between. Germline CDR1 SGHTA, CDR2 FQGNSA. CDR3 loop: CASSLGAGGNSPLHF. The CDR3 DNA is TGTGCCAGCAGCCTGGGGGCCGGGGGTAATTCACCCCTCCACTTT. The full variable domain, with the rest looked up from reference TRBV7-2 and TRBJ1-6, is GAGVSQSPSNKVTEKGKDVELRCDPISGHTALYWYRQSLGQGLEFLIYFQGNSAPDKSGLPSDRFSAERTGGSVSTLTIQRTQQEDSAVYLCASSLGAGGNSPLHFGNGTRLTVT.

This chain joins TRBV7-9 and TRBJ1-2, with 7 positions matching TRBD1. Germline V CDR1 and CDR2: SEHNR, FQNEAQ (reference sequence). This CDR3 is built from 13 residues. The trim removed 5 bases at V and 3 bases at J, leaving 3 bases unmatched. Written as DNA, the CDR3 is TGTGCCAGCAGCCCCGACAGGGACTATGGCTACACCTTC. Its protein is CASSPDRDYGYTF.